This TCR beta chain was captured by sequencing in a study of T cells after posttransplantation cyclophosphamide (dated by TCRdb to the mid-2010s). Background for the entire study: The study tracked T cell repertoire reconstitution by TRB sequencing after myeloablative bone marrow transplantation using posttransplantation cyclophosphamide as GVHD prophylaxis. TRA and TRB clonality were tightly correlated in eight to ten samples, so subsequent TCR analyses focused on TRB only. Antigen receptor sequencing covered samples from a few dozen PTCy-treated patients and 15 to 20 of their related bone marrow donors. Public TRB sequences were checked against a database of over 3,500 sequences associated with responses to pathogens, tumor antigens, self-antigens and alloantigens. Up to about 3 additional blood samples from 2 to 5.2 years after transplant were also TRB-sequenced in 3 patients, as was pretransplant blood from a handful of patients. Blood from all 34 PTCy patients who had 1-year posttransplant specimens underwent TRB sequencing. Results the study describes overall, beyond this receptor: Donor-recipient similarity was low at 1-2 months but increased during the first year, and donor CD8+ memory clones often dominated later blood repertoires. Across 45 patients, recipient CMV seropositivity and CMV reactivation were highly associated with TRB clonality; PTCy diversity was similar to CNI/methotrexate controls. The TRB repertoires of T cells infiltrating skin or the GI tract showed only limited overlap with the TRB repertoires found in blood.

In the case of this clone: Its target antigen remains unknown. Base qualities were left out, and no much larger clone turns up one base away.

Peripheral blood samples were provided by related bone marrow donors on the day of marrow donation. Mononuclear cells from peripheral blood and bone marrow were separated by Ficoll-Hypaque density centrifugation and then cryopreserved. FACS on a FACSAria II was used to sort CD4+ and CD8+ T cells, including the naive and memory subsets. TRB sequencing used genomic DNA with the immunoSEQ assay at survey resolution or the hsTCRB kit. On the study's bioinformatics: The immunoSEQ software was used for initial read processing, and the LymphoSeq R package was used for repertoire analyses. For each TRB dataset, clonality was calculated as 1 minus normalized Shannon entropy, and the Gini coefficient was computed as well. To infer phenotypes in unsorted samples, TRB sequences from sorted subsets of the recipient or donor were mapped onto unsorted samples from the same recipient. TCRdb took this table from immuneACCESS and kept in-frame rearrangements with V and J called. Such tables lack part of the clones; where checked against another copy, unresolved V genes explain under half of the gap, and the rest is unexplained. V and J calls and clone size are copied from that table; D and trimming were computed from the DNA. For this sample the table gives roughly 9,200 clones, of which roughly nine tenths were detected only once. The ten most abundant clones make up 1.6% of the sample.

This TCR came from an older woman in good health, CMV-negative, and a related stem cell transplant donor. Material: memory CD4+ T cells sorted from PBMCs.

The bases are TGCGCCAGCAGCCCTGGGACAGCCTGGGAAGCTTTCTTT. This is translated as CASSPGTAWEAFF. Rearrangement joined TRBV5-1 to TRBJ1-1; 7 nucleotides in the junction match TRBD1. The germline V gene gives CDR1 as SGHRS and CDR2 as YFSETQ. Trimming leaves V shorter by 4 bases and J shorter by 8 bases, with the junction holding 8 bases beyond the gene matches. Measured from the cysteine to the phenylalanine, the CDR3 is 13 residues long. Just the 39-base CDR3 DNA is kept, in frame starting at base 1.